Presented here are 3 T cell receptor beta chains from one specimen sequenced in a study of blood T cell repertoires in COVID-19. Repertoires were generated with immunoSEQ multiplex PCR, while TCRdb's copy carries only in-frame clones and drops some. Of about 120,000 clones listed, around 89% are singletons. The sample was peripheral blood. The receptors originated from a man between 45 and 60 years old with acute or convalescent COVID-19.

The chain carries TRBV20-1 and TRBJ2-7, with D uncertain. Looked up from germline, CDR1 is DFQATT and CDR2 is SNEGSKA (reference sequence). CDR3 size: 11 residues. The V and J ends lost 3 bases and 3 bases respectively, with 6 bases between them. The CDR3 is CSASHNYEQYF. CDR3 nucleotides: TGCAGTGCTAGCCACAACTACGAGCAGTACTTC.

This rearrangement joins TRBV5-1 to TRBJ1-2, with 7 bases aligning to TRBD1. There are 14 residues in the CDR3. The trim removed 4 bases at V and 4 bases at J, leaving 7 bases unmatched. Looked up from germline, CDR1 is SGHRS and CDR2 is YFSETQ. The CDR3 region is CASSPTGQPYGYTF. The CDR3 nucleotides are TGCGCCAGCAGCCCAACGGGACAGCCCTATGGCTACACCTTC.

The V gene is TRBV10-1, the J gene TRBJ1-3; the match to TRBD1 covers 7 bases. The CDR3 has 13 residues. The ends lost 8 bases at V and 9 bases at J; junction bases unmatched: 10. Germline CDR1 is WNHNN and CDR2 is SYGVQD (reference sequence). In DNA, the CDR3 is TGCGCCAGCCGGGACAGCCATTTAGGCACCATATATTTT. Protein product: CASRDSHLGTIYF.